This T cell receptor (beta chain) was found in a study of shared clonotypes between healthy human individuals. General study results and limits: Clonotypes that were shared across four donors made up around 5% of naive CD4 clonotypes.

The CDR3 has 16 residues. CDR1 is SGHRS, CDR2 YFSETQ, per germline. The ends lost 2 bases at V and 4 bases at J; junction bases unmatched: 8. Recent vaccinations or acute infections were absent in the healthy HIV-negative adult donors. Libraries were prepared by immunoSEQ multiplex PCR; TCRdb keeps only in-frame clonotypes and omits some of them. The sample has 1,100,000 or so clones; about 80% are singletons. As to this clone: The antigen remains unidentified.

This TCR came from a man aged 18-30 years in good health. Some clones in this sample may be carry-over from other donors' samples. The rearrangement uses TRBV5-1 and TRBJ2-2, with 7 bases aligning to TRBD2. The sample taken for sequencing was memory CD4+ T cells from PBMCs. Regarding subset: CD45RA-negative fraction. The CDR3 sequence: CASSFGASGFTGELFF. The CDR3 DNA reads TGCGCCAGCAGCTTCGGCGCTAGCGGTTTCACCGGGGAGCTGTTTTTT. The full variable domain, its missing parts supplied by reference TRBV5-1 and TRBJ2-2, is KAGVTQTPRYLIKTRGQQVTLSCSPISGHRSVSWYQQTPGQGLQFLFEYFSETQRNKGNFPGRFSGRQFSNSRSEMNVSTLELGDSALYLCASSFGASGFTGELFFGEGSRLTVL.